A selection of T cell receptor beta chains follows, all from one sample in a study of T cells after yellow fever vaccination. From the 5' RACE reads, TCRdb called clonotypes with MiXCR, one entry per CDR3 protein. The table has 300,000 to 350,000 distinct CDR3 sequences, around 3.9% seen once; the top ten hold approximately 24%. Source: PBMCs, taken 5 days after the yellow fever booster vaccination. Source of these receptors: a young man who received the YFV17D yellow fever vaccine. CDR3s include the opening cysteine and the closing phenylalanine or tryptophan. D genes are given only for firm matches. Clone size is shown for a subset of rows, as once, few, many or a class of expanded clone.

v_gene,d_gene,j_gene,abundance,len,CDR3nt,CDR3aa
TRBV19,-,TRBJ1-1,few,13,TGTGCCAGTAGTATCGGGGTGAACACTGAAGCTTTCTTT,CASSIGVNTEAFF
TRBV5-6,TRBD1,TRBJ2-5,few,15,TGTGCCAGCAGCCCACTCGAGGGGGCGGCAGAGACCCAGTACTTC,CASSPLEGAAETQYF
TRBV7-2,-,TRBJ2-3,few,14,TGTGCCAGCAGCTTTAAGGGCTACACAGATACGCAGTATTTT,CASSFKGYTDTQYF
TRBV2,TRBD1,TRBJ1-2,-,16,TGTGCCAGCAGTGAAGAGGGGGCGGTTACTAACTATGGCTACACCTTC,CASSEEGAVTNYGYTF
TRBV6-5,TRBD2,TRBJ2-5,few,16,TGTGCCACCTTACGCCGGACTAGCGGGGGGAGGGAGACCCAGTACTTC,CATLRRTSGGRETQYF
TRBV29-1,-,TRBJ2-3,few,11,TGCAGTATCAGGGCTACAGATACGCAGTATTTT,CSIRATDTQYF
TRBV27,-,TRBJ1-1,-,14,TGTGCCAGCAGTTTATCTGGGGGGACCACTGAAGCTTTCTTT,CASSLSGGTTEAFF
TRBV5-1,TRBD1,TRBJ2-7,few,14,TGCGCCAGCAGCCTGGGACAGGGGATCTACGAGCAGTACTTC,CASSLGQGIYEQYF
TRBV7-2,-,TRBJ1-5,-,15,TGTGCCAGCAGCGCCCCGGGGAGAGGAGGTCAGCCCCAGCATTTT,CASSAPGRGGQPQHF
TRBV12-3/TRBV12-4,-,TRBJ1-4,few,12,TGTGCCAGCAGCCCCGAACGGGAAAAACTGTTTTTT,CASSPEREKLFF
TRBV29-1,-,TRBJ2-5,-,16,TGCAGCGTTCGCGACGGGTGGGACTCCCCAGCGCGGACCCAGTACTTC,CSVRDGWDSPARTQYF
TRBV5-5,-,TRBJ2-7,-,17,TGTGCCAGCAGCTTGGAAGGGGCGGCTCGGAGGTCCTACGAGCAGTACTTC,CASSLEGAARRSYEQYF
TRBV12-3/TRBV12-4,-,TRBJ1-1,many,15,TGTGCCAGCAGTGCCTGGGGACGGAGGAACACTGAAGCTTTCTTT,CASSAWGRRNTEAFF
TRBV2,-,TRBJ1-1,many,13,TGTGCCAGCAGTGAAGCCCCAGGCACTGAAGCTTTCTTT,CASSEAPGTEAFF
TRBV20-1,TRBD1,TRBJ1-2,few,12,TGCAGTGCTACAGACAGGGCCTTCAGCTACACCTTC,CSATDRAFSYTF
TRBV6-5,TRBD2,TRBJ2-5,-,15,TGTGCCAGCAGCCCCGGAGCGGGGGGTACGGAGACCCAGTACTTC,CASSPGAGGTETQYF
TRBV9,-,TRBJ2-6,once,18,TGTGGCAGCAGCGTTACAGGGCTGGGCTGGTCTGGGGCCAACGTCCTGACTTTC,CGSSVTGLGWSGANVLTF
TRBV5-6,-,TRBJ1-4,-,16,TGTGCCAGCAGCTTGGTTGGCTCCGGTGCGGCCGAAAAACTGTTTTTT,CASSLVGSGAAEKLFF
TRBV7-2,-,TRBJ2-3,few,16,TGTGCCAGCACCAAAGGGGGGGTAGCTGGCACAGATACGCAGTATTTT,CASTKGGVAGTDTQYF
TRBV5-5,-,TRBJ2-2,-,20,TGTGCCAGCAGCTTGGCCTTGCTGATCGGGGCCGTAAAGAACACCGGGGAGCTGTTTTTT,CASSLALLIGAVKNTGELFF
TRBV6-5,TRBD1,TRBJ1-2,many,17,TGTGCCAGCAGTTTTCGACAGGGTGGAGGTATTGACTATGGCTACACCTTC,CASSFRQGGGIDYGYTF
TRBV7-2,TRBD2,TRBJ2-5,few,15,TGTGCCAGCAGCTTTGCGGGGGTAAACCAAGAGACCCAGTACTTC,CASSFAGVNQETQYF
TRBV7-2,-,TRBJ2-7,few,12,TGTGCCAGCAGCCCCCCAGACTACGAGCAGTACTTC,CASSPPDYEQYF
TRBV7-9,-,TRBJ1-4,-,15,TGTGCCAGCAGCTATAGCCGCGAACGGGTCTCCAGGGTGTTTTTT,CASSYSRERVSRVFF
TRBV7-9,TRBD1,TRBJ1-2,many,13,TGTGCCAGCAGCGCCGGGACAGGGAATGGCTACACCTTC,CASSAGTGNGYTF
TRBV14,-,TRBJ2-5,-,15,TGTGCCAGCAGCCAAGTCGGGGCGCCCCTCGGGACCCAGTACTTC,CASSQVGAPLGTQYF
TRBV19,-,TRBJ1-2,-,15,TGTGCCAGTAGTACGGGACCTCAAGTCCCTTATGGCTACACCTTC,CASSTGPQVPYGYTF
TRBV18,TRBD1,TRBJ1-5,many,18,TGTGCCAGCTCACCCATCGGGACAGGGCTATATAGCAATCAGCCCCAGCATTTT,CASSPIGTGLYSNQPQHF
TRBV6-5,TRBD2,TRBJ2-5,many,15,TGTGCCAGCAGTTACCTAGCGGGGGCCCAAGAGACCCAGTACTTC,CASSYLAGAQETQYF
TRBV20-1,-,TRBJ1-5,few,15,TGCAGTGCTAGTTTAAGGGGTGGAGGCAATCAGCCCCAGCATTTT,CSASLRGGGNQPQHF
TRBV9,-,TRBJ2-1,many,16,TGTGCCAGCAGCGACCGCGGGGGCCCTACCTACAATGAGCAGTTCTTC,CASSDRGGPTYNEQFF
TRBV10-3,-,TRBJ1-1,-,15,TGTGCCATCAGTGGCGGGGGGCGGGTGAACACTGAAGCTTTCTTT,CAISGGGRVNTEAFF
TRBV7-2,-,TRBJ2-3,many,13,TGTGCCAGCAGCCCCCGACAAGCAGATACGCAGTATTTT,CASSPRQADTQYF
TRBV20-1,-,TRBJ2-2,few,14,TGCAGTGCTAGCGGGGCGGCCTATACCGGGGAGCTGTTTTTT,CSASGAAYTGELFF
TRBV11-2,TRBD1,TRBJ2-2,few,16,TGTGCCAGCACCCCCTGGACAGGTGGGGACACCGGGGAGCTGTTTTTT,CASTPWTGGDTGELFF
TRBV7-2,-,TRBJ2-1,few,15,TGTGCCAGCAGCTTATTGATTAGGGGATGGGATGAGCAGTTCTTC,CASSLLIRGWDEQFF
TRBV20-1,-,TRBJ1-5,-,14,TGCAGTGCTAGATTCGGGGGGAGCAATCAGCCCCAGCATTTT,CSARFGGSNQPQHF
TRBV20-1,TRBD2,TRBJ2-3,few,17,TGCAGTGCCCCGCCGGGACTAGCGGGGGGAAGCACAGATACGCAGTATTTT,CSAPPGLAGGSTDTQYF
TRBV7-2,-,TRBJ2-3,many,13,TGTGCCAGCAGCTACTACGAAACAGATACGCAGTATTTT,CASSYYETDTQYF
TRBV6-5,TRBD2,TRBJ2-1,many,13,TGTGCCAGCAGTGTTGCGGGGGTAGGTGAGCAGTTCTTC,CASSVAGVGEQFF
TRBV29-1,TRBD1,TRBJ2-5,few,15,TGCAGCGTTGAAGATGGGACAGGGTTTAGAGAGACCCAGTACTTC,CSVEDGTGFRETQYF
TRBV5-1,TRBD2,TRBJ2-2,many,15,TGCGCCAGCAACGTCGGGGGGACTGGCACCGGGGAGCTGTTTTTT,CASNVGGTGTGELFF
TRBV21-1,-,TRBJ2-4,few,16,TGTGCCAGCAACCAGGCGAGGGCAGGGGCCAAAAACATTCAGTACTTC,CASNQARAGAKNIQYF
TRBV6-6,-,TRBJ1-5,few,18,TGTGCCAGCAGTTACTCGATTCTGGTACTCTCGGGCAATCAGCCCCAGCATTTT,CASSYSILVLSGNQPQHF
TRBV27,-,TRBJ1-1,-,13,TGTGCCAGCAGTTTCGACAGATACACTGAAGCTTTCTTT,CASSFDRYTEAFF
TRBV12-3/TRBV12-4,-,TRBJ1-4,few,13,TGTGCCAGCAGTCCCAGACAGAATGAAAAACTGTTTTTT,CASSPRQNEKLFF
TRBV6-5,-,TRBJ1-2,few,19,TGTGCCAGCAGTTACGCCCTACGGGGGCCCCAACAAGCTAACTATGGCTACACCTTC,CASSYALRGPQQANYGYTF
TRBV7-2,-,TRBJ1-2,few,15,TGTGCCAGCAGCCCAGCCGGGACCGATCGCTTGGGCTACACCTTC,CASSPAGTDRLGYTF
TRBV21-1,-,TRBJ2-3,-,11,TGTGCCAGCAGAAATCCCGGGCAGCAGTATTTT,CASRNPGQQYF